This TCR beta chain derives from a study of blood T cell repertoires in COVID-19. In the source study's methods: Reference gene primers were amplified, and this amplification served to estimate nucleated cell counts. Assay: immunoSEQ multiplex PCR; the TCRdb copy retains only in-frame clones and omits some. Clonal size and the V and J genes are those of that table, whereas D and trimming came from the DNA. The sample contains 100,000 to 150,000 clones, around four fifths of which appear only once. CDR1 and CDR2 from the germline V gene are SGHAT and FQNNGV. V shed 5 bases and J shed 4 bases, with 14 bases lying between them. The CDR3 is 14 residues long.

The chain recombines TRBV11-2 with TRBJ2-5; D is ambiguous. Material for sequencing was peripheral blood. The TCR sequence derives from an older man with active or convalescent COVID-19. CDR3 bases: TGTGCCAGCAGCGTGGTGAATTCAGGAGAGACCCAGTACTTC. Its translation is CASSVVNSGETQYF. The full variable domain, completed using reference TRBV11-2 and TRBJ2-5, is EAGVAQSPRYKIIEKRQSVAFWCNPISGHATLYWYQQILGQGPKLLIQFQNNGVVDDSQLPKDRFSAERLKGVDSTLKIQPAKLEDSAVYLCASSVVNSGETQYFGPGTRLLVL.